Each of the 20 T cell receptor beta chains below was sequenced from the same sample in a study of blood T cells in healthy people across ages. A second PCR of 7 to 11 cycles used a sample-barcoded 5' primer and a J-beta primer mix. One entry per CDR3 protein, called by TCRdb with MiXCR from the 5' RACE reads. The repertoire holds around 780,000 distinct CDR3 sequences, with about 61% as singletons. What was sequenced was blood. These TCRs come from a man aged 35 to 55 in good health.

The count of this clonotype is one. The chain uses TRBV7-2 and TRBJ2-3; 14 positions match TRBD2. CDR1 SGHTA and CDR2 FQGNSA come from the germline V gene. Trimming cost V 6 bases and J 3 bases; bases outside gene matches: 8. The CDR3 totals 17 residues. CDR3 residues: CASRSRGLAGDTDTQYF. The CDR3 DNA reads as TGTGCCAGCAGGTCACGGGGACTAGCGGGAGATACAGATACGCAGTATTTT.

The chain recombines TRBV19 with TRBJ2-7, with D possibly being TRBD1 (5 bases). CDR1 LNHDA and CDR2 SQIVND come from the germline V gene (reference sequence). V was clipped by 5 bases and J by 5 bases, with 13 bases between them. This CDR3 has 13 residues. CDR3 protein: CASSPEGVNEQYF. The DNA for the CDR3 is TGTGCCAGTAGTCCCGAAGGGGTAAACGAGCAGTACTTC.

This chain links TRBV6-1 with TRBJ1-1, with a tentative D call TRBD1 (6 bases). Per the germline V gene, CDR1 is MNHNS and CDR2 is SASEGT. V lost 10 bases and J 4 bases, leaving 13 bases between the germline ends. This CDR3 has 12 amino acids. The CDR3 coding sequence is TGTGCCATCACGGACAGACGCACTGAAGCTTTCTTT. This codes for CAITDRRTEAFF.

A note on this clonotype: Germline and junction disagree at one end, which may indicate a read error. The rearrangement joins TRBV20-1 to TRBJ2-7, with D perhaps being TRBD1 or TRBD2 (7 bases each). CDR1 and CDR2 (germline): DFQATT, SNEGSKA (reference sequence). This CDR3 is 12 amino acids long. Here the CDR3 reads CSHQGGGSEQYF. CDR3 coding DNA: TGTAGTCATCAGGGGGGGGGCAGCGAGCAGTACTTC.

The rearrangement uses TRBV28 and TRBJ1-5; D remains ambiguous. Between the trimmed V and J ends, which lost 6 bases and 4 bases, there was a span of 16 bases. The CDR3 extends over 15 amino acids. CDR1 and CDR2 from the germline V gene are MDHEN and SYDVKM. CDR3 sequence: CASSNDTPQNQPQHF. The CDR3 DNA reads TGTGCCAGCAGCAACGACACTCCACAAAATCAGCCCCAGCATTTT.

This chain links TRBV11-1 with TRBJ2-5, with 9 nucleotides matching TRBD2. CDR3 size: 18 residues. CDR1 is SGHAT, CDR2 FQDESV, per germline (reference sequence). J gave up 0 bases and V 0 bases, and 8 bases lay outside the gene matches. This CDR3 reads CASSLAREGRGYQETQYF. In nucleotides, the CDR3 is TGTGCCAGCAGCTTAGCGCGGGAGGGCCGGGGGTACCAAGAGACCCAGTACTTC.

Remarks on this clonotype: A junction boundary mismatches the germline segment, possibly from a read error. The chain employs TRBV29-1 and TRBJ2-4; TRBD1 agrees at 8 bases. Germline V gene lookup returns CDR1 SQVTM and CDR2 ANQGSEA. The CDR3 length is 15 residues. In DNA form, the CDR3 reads TGCAGCGTAGTGGACAGGGAGAAGGCCAACAACATTCAGTACTTC. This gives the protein CSVVDREKANNIQYF.

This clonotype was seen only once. CDR3 in amino acids: CASSRTSGIQETQYF. The CDR3 nucleotides are TGTGCCAGCAGCCGGACTAGCGGGATTCAGGAGACCCAGTACTTC. The V call is TRBV9, the J call TRBJ2-5; 12 nucleotides agree with TRBD2. The CDR3 spans 15 residues. Germline V gene sequence: CDR1 SGDLS, CDR2 YYNGEE. Unmatched junction bases numbered 6, after V lost 4 bases and J lost 5 bases.

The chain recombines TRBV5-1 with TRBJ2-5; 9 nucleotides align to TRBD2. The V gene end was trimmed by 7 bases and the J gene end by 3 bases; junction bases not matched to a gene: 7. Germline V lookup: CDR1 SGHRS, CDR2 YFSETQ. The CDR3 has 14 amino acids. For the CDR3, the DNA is TGCGCCAGCCGGGCGGGAGGGCCGAAAGAGACCCAGTACTTC. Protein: CASRAGGPKETQYF.

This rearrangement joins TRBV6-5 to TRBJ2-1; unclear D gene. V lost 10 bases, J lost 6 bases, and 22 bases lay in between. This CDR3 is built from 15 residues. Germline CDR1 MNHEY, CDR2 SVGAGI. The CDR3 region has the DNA TGTGCCACTCAATCCACCGGGCCCCGGGCCAATGAGCAGTTCTTC. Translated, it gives CATQSTGPRANEQFF.

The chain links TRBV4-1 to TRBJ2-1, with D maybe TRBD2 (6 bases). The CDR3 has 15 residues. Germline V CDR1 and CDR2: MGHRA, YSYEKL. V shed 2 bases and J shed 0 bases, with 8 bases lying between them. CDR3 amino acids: CASSQLGGSYNEQFF. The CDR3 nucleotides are TGCGCCAGCAGCCAACTGGGGGGCTCCTACAATGAGCAGTTCTTC.

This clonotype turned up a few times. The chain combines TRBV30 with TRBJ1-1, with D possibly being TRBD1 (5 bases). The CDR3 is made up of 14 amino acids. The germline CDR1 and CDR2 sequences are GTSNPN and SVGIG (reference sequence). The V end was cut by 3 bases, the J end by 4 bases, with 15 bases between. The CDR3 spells CAWRDGRGATEAFF. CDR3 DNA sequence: TGTGCCTGGAGGGACGGCCGAGGGGCCACTGAAGCTTTCTTT.

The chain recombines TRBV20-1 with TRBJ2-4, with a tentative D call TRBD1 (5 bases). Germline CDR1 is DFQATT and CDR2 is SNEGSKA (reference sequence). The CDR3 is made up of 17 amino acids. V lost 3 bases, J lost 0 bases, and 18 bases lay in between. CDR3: CSASPRVNQLAKNIQYF. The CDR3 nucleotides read TGCAGTGCTAGTCCCAGGGTCAACCAACTAGCCAAAAACATTCAGTACTTC.

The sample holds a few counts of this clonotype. The CDR3 is CSVVWDRDESGANVLTF. The CDR3 DNA reads as TGCAGCGTTGTGTGGGACAGGGATGAATCTGGGGCCAACGTCCTGACTTTC. The chain joins TRBV29-1 to TRBJ2-6; 9 positions match TRBD1. Trimming removed 4 bases from V and 1 base from J; junction bases left unmatched: 8. Germline V gene lookup returns CDR1 SQVTM and CDR2 ANQGSEA. The CDR3 has 17 amino acids.

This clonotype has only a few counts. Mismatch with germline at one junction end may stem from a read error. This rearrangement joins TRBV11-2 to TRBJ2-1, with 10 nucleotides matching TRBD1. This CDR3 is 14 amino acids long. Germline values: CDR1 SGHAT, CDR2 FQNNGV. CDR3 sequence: CASSLDRGRDEQFF. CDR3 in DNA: TGTGCCAGCAGTTTAGACAGGGGGCGGGATGAGCAGTTCTTC.

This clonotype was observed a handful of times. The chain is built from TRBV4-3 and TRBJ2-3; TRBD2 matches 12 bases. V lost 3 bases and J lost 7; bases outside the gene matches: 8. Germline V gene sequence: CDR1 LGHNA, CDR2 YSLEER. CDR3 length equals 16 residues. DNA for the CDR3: TGCGCCAGCAGCCAGGAACAAACTAGCGGGAGGAATACGCAGTATTTT. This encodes CASSQEQTSGRNTQYF.

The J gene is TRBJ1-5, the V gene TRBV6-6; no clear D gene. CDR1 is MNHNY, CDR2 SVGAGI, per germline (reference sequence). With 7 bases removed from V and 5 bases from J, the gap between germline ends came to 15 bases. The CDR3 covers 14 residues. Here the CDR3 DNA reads TGTGCCAGCACTGAGCAAAGTGGGCATCAGCCCCAGCATTTT. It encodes CASTEQSGHQPQHF.

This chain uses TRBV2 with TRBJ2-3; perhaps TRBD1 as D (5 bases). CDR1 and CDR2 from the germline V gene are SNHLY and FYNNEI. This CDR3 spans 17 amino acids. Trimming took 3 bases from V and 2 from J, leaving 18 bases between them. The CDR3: CASSDWDYRTATDTQYF. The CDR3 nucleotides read TGTGCCAGCAGTGATTGGGATTACAGGACGGCCACAGATACGCAGTATTTT. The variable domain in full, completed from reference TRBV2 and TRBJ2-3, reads EPEVTQTPSHQVTQMGQEVILRCVPISNHLYFYWYRQILGQKVEFLVSFYNNEISEKSEIFDDQFSVERPDGSNFTLKIRSTKLEDSAMYFCASSDWDYRTATDTQYFGPGTRLTVL.

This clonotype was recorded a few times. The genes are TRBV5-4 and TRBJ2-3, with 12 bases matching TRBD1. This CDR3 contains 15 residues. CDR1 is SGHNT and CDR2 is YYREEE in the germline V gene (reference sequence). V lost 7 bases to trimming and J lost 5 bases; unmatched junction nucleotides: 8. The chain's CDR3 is CASLPGQGAGDTQYF. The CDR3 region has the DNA TGTGCCAGCCTACCGGGACAGGGGGCGGGAGATACGCAGTATTTT.

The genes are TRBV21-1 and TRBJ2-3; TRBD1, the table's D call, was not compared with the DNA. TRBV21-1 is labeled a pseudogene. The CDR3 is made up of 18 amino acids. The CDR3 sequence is CARLLGRGKDPATDTQYF. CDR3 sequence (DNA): TGTGCCCGGCTTTTGGGGCGGGGGAAGGACCCAGCCACAGATACGCAGTATTTT.